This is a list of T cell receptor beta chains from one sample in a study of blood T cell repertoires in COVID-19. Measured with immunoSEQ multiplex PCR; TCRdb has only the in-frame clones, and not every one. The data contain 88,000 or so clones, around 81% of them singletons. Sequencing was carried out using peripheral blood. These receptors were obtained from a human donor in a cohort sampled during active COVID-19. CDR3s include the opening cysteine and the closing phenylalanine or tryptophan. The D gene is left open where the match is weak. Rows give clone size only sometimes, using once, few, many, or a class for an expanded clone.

TGTGCCAGTAGTATCCAGATGGATACGCAGTATTTT	CASSIQMDTQYF	.	.	TRBV19	12	TRBJ2-3
TGTGCCAGCAGAGGGGTAGCTGGGGCCAACGTCCTGACTTTC	CASRGVAGANVLTF	.	.	TRBV11-3	14	TRBJ2-6
TGTGCCAGCAGCCCGACAGGGGGCAAGAATCAGCCCCAGCATTTT	CASSPTGGKNQPQHF	.	TRBD1	TRBV7-2	15	TRBJ1-5
TGTGCCAGCAGTTCGGGACAGGGAAGGGAGACCCAGTACTTC	CASSSGQGRETQYF	.	TRBD1	TRBV2	14	TRBJ2-5
TGTGCCAGCAGTGAATCCGGACTAGGGAATTACGAGCAGTACTTC	CASSESGLGNYEQYF	.	TRBD2	TRBV25-1	15	TRBJ2-7
TGCGCCAGCAGCTCACAGGGCGGGGAGACCCAGTACTTC	CASSSQGGETQYF	.	.	TRBV5-1	13	TRBJ2-5
TGCGCCAGCAGCCCGGGACAGGGGATCGGTGAGCAGTTCTTC	CASSPGQGIGEQFF	.	TRBD1	TRBV5-1	14	TRBJ2-1
TGTGCCAGCAAGCAGGGGAGTTCCTATGGCTACACCTTC	CASKQGSSYGYTF	.	.	TRBV28	13	TRBJ1-2
TGTGCCTGGAGTCCAGTGAACACTGAAGCTTTCTTT	CAWSPVNTEAFF	.	.	TRBV30	12	TRBJ1-1
TGTGCCAGTAGTATAGGACTAGACCCTACTGATACGCAGTATTTT	CASSIGLDPTDTQYF	.	.	TRBV19	15	TRBJ2-3
TGTGCCAGCAGCTTAGCCTATGGGCTGCCCTCTGGAAACACCATATATTTT	CASSLAYGLPSGNTIYF	.	.	TRBV7-4	17	TRBJ1-3
TGTGCCACCAGCAGAGGGGTCGCGCGGGGCAACACCGGGGAGCTGTTTTTT	CATSRGVARGNTGELFF	.	.	TRBV15	17	TRBJ2-2
TGTGCCAGCAGCTTAGCGGGGACAGAAAACATTCAGTACTTC	CASSLAGTENIQYF	.	TRBD1	TRBV11-1	14	TRBJ2-4
TGCGCCAGCAGCTTGGACGGACTAGCGGTAGTTGGGCAGTACTTC	CASSLDGLAVVGQYF	.	TRBD2	TRBV5-1	15	TRBJ2-7
TGTGCCAGTAGTATGGGGGGGTGCGGGACCGGGGAGCTGTTTTTT	CASSMGGCGTGELFF	.	TRBD2	TRBV19	15	TRBJ2-2
TGTGCCGGCAAAGGGGGTGGGCCTGGAAACACCATATATTTT	CAGKGGGPGNTIYF	.	.	TRBV6-5	14	TRBJ1-3
TGCGCCAGCAGCTTGGTGGACTTGAGGAACACTGAAGCTTTCTTT	CASSLVDLRNTEAFF	few	.	TRBV5-1	15	TRBJ1-1
TGTGCCAGCAGCTTCCCAGGGGTAGGCCAGCCCCAGCATTTT	CASSFPGVGQPQHF	.	.	TRBV7-2	14	TRBJ1-5
TGTGCCAGCAGTTTCCCGGGGAACGAGACCCAGTACTTC	CASSFPGNETQYF	.	.	TRBV28	13	TRBJ2-5
TGTGCCAGCGGGCGTACGTATAATTCACCCCTCCACTTT	CASGRTYNSPLHF	.	.	TRBV5-6	13	TRBJ1-6
TGTGCCAGCAGTGGTACCGGGACTAGCGGGGGGGCAGATACGCAGTATTTT	CASSGTGTSGGADTQYF	.	TRBD2	TRBV28	17	TRBJ2-3
TGTGCCAGCAGCCAACAGGGAAACACTGAAGCTTTCTTT	CASSQQGNTEAFF	.	.	TRBV7-7	13	TRBJ1-1
TGTGCCAGCAACTCGGCCGGGGTTACCTACGAGCAGTACTTC	CASNSAGVTYEQYF	.	.	TRBV7-8	14	TRBJ2-7
TGTGCCACTCGTTTAGGTGGGGGGAGCGGAAACACCATATATTTT	CATRLGGGSGNTIYF	once	.	TRBV28	15	TRBJ1-3
TGTGCCAGCAGCCAAGGTAGCGGGGAGGACACCGGGGAGCTGTTTTTT	CASSQGSGEDTGELFF	.	TRBD2	TRBV4-2	16	TRBJ2-2
TGCGCCAGCAGCCTAAAACAGGGGCCGGAGACCCAGTACTTC	CASSLKQGPETQYF	.	TRBD1	TRBV5-1	14	TRBJ2-5
TGTGCCAGCAGTTTCACCAGGGGGAACACCGGGGAGCTGTTTTTT	CASSFTRGNTGELFF	once	.	TRBV28	15	TRBJ2-2
TGTGCCAGCAGTGGGATCGACAGGTCTTCCTACGAGCAGTACTTC	CASSGIDRSSYEQYF	.	.	TRBV6-6	15	TRBJ2-7
TGTGCCAGCAGCAGAGAATGGGGACTGAACACCGGGGAGCTGTTTTTT	CASSREWGLNTGELFF	.	.	TRBV7-2	16	TRBJ2-2
TGTGCCAGCATCCGGGACAGCACCTATGGCTACACCTTC	CASIRDSTYGYTF	.	TRBD1	TRBV6-5	13	TRBJ1-2
TGTGCCAGCAGCCAAGCGGGGGGTCGCGCAGATACGCAGTATTTT	CASSQAGGRADTQYF	.	TRBD2	TRBV3-1/TRBV3-2	15	TRBJ2-3
TGTGCCAGCAGTTTCGGACAGGGGGCGACTGAAGCTTTCTTT	CASSFGQGATEAFF	.	TRBD1	TRBV2	14	TRBJ1-1
TGCGCCAGCAGTCGAACAGGGGCGCCCTACGAGCAGTACTTC	CASSRTGAPYEQYF	.	TRBD1	TRBV5-1	14	TRBJ2-7
TGTGCCAGCAGCTTAGGCTCAGACTCTGGAAACACCATATATTTT	CASSLGSDSGNTIYF	.	.	TRBV7-6	15	TRBJ1-3
TGTGCCAGCAGCTCGGGGGACGGCACCTACGAGCAGTACTTC	CASSSGDGTYEQYF	.	.	TRBV7-2	14	TRBJ2-7
TGTGCCAGCAGCGAGAGGGGAGACAGGGGGAGGCCAGATACGCAGTATTTT	CASSERGDRGRPDTQYF	.	TRBD1	TRBV9	17	TRBJ2-3
TGTGCCAGCAGTCAGTCGGGTACGCAGTATTTT	CASSQSGTQYF	.	.	TRBV2	11	TRBJ2-3
TGTGCCAGTAGTAAAGACGGCGGGGAGACCCAGTACTTC	CASSKDGGETQYF	few	.	TRBV19	13	TRBJ2-5
TGTGCCAGCAGTTACAGGGGACAGCCTGGAAACACCATATATTTT	CASSYRGQPGNTIYF	.	TRBD1	TRBV6-5	15	TRBJ1-3
TGTGCCAGCAGCTTAGGAGCTTCCACAGATACGCAGTATTTT	CASSLGASTDTQYF	.	.	TRBV7-8	14	TRBJ2-3
TGTGCCTGGAGGGCCGGGACAGGCCTACCCACAGATACGCAGTATTTT	CAWRAGTGLPTDTQYF	.	TRBD1	TRBV30	16	TRBJ2-3
TGTGCCAGCAGAAACCGGGAGAACACCGGGGAGCTGTTTTTT	CASRNRENTGELFF	.	.	TRBV7-6	14	TRBJ2-2
TGTGCCAGCAGTTTATCCGGACAGGGACTCAGAGGCTACACCTTC	CASSLSGQGLRGYTF	.	TRBD1	TRBV28	15	TRBJ1-2
TGCGCCAGCGCCCCCCGGGAGAACACTGAAGCTTTCTTT	CASAPRENTEAFF	.	.	TRBV4-1	13	TRBJ1-1
TGTGCCAGTAGTCCGCACAGGGCCCAAGAGACCCAGTACTTC	CASSPHRAQETQYF	.	.	TRBV19	14	TRBJ2-5
TGTGCCTACCCGGGGGGACTAGCGAGGTACGAGCAGTACTTC	CAYPGGLARYEQYF	once	TRBD2	TRBV30	14	TRBJ2-7
TGTGCCAGCAGTCTCCGGCTAGCGGGAGGTGTCAATGAGCAGTTCTTC	CASSLRLAGGVNEQFF	once	TRBD2	TRBV28	16	TRBJ2-1
TGCGCCAGCAGCTCGTTGGGGACTAGTACAGATACGCAGTATTTT	CASSSLGTSTDTQYF	.	TRBD2	TRBV5-1	15	TRBJ2-3
TGTGCCAGCAGACCGACTAGCGGGGCCGTCCAAGAGACCCAGTACTTC	CASRPTSGAVQETQYF	.	TRBD2	TRBV7-2	16	TRBJ2-5
TGTGCCATTTCAGGGGGGCACTATGGCTACACCTTC	CAISGGHYGYTF	.	TRBD1	TRBV28	12	TRBJ1-2
TGTGCCAGCTCACCCCAGTACGGGACTCCTTTCTTT	CASSPQYGTPFF	once	.	TRBV18	12	TRBJ1-1
TGTGCCAGCAGTGAAGAGGGGCGGGGGGCCTACGAGCAGTACTTC	CASSEEGRGAYEQYF	.	TRBD2	TRBV2	15	TRBJ2-7
TGTGCCAGTAGGAGTGGCGGGGCTTCCACAGATACGCAGTATTTT	CASRSGGASTDTQYF	.	.	TRBV19	15	TRBJ2-3
TGTGCCAGCAGCTCGGGGCAGGGGATTTCCGGGGCCAACGTCCTGACTTTC	CASSSGQGISGANVLTF	once	.	TRBV5-4	17	TRBJ2-6
TGTGCCAGCCGTCGGGACTTACAAGAGACCCAGTACTTC	CASRRDLQETQYF	.	.	TRBV9	13	TRBJ2-5